This T cell receptor beta chain comes out of a study of cytomegalovirus exposure and HLA in healthy donors. Study information: There were approximately 81 million unique TCRs (from HLA-typed donors) in an early data release. The study's findings and limits: TCR beta V segments were, for the most part, productive about 87% or about 30% of the time in an earlier analysis. An analysis that came later showed most CMV-associated TCR beta chains appearing HLA-restricted. The classifier reportedly diagnosed cytomegalovirus status with high specificity and sensitivity.

Amplification used 60 Vbeta primers and 13 Jbeta primers. Only in-frame clones appear in the TCRdb table, and some are missing; sequencing was by immunoSEQ multiplex PCR. The table lists roughly 150,000 clones, approximately 71% of them singletons. Details on this clone: The antigen is unknown.

CDR1 is MNHNS and CDR2 is SASEGT in the germline V gene. The CDR3 runs 17 residues. V was clipped by 0 bases and J by 0 bases, with 15 bases between them. What was sequenced was PBMCs. This TCR came from a man younger than 45 in good health and CMV-seropositive. The rearrangement links TRBV6-1 to TRBJ2-7; D is possibly TRBD1 (5 bases). The CDR3 protein is CASSEAALRTLSYEQYF. DNA for the CDR3: TGTGCCAGCAGTGAAGCGGCTTTGAGGACACTCTCCTACGAGCAGTACTTC.